There are many counts of the clone carrying this TCR beta chain. The length of the CDR3 is 13 residues. The trim removed 6 bases at V and 5 bases at J, leaving 9 bases unmatched. CDR1 and CDR2 (germline): DFQATT, SNEGSKA (reference sequence). This sample is part of a study of T-cell reconstitution after alpha-beta-depleted transplantation in children. During its preparation, the TCRbeta library received unique molecular identifiers. TCRdb processed the PCR reads anew with MiXCR; each CDR3 protein has one entry. Among 330,000 or so distinct CDR3 sequences listed, about 9.3% were seen once. The source is a human donor who donated a stem cell graft to a child with acute lymphoblastic leukemia. The chain is built from TRBV20-1 and TRBJ1-2, with 7 bases that match TRBD1. This specimen consisted of PBMCs from the stem cell graft donor, obtained from the stem cell graft. This chain's CDR3 is CSAEPQGNYGYTF. CDR3 sequence (DNA): TGCAGTGCGGAACCACAGGGGAATTATGGCTACACCTTC.